This T cell receptor beta chain was observed in a study of T cells in Graves' hyperthyroidism and ophthalmopathy. At least ten counts were recorded for this clonotype. From RNA transcripts, TCR beta CDR3 regions were amplified. Primed by the HTBI set, a first-round RT-PCR was run on the TCR CDR3. TCRdb fed the multiplex PCR reads into MiXCR, producing one record per CDR3 protein. Of about 570,000 distinct CDR3 sequences in the sample, approximately 15% are singletons; the top ten hold about 15%. Looked up from germline, CDR1 is SGHTA and CDR2 is FQGTGA. The CDR3 extends over 17 amino acids. Trimming cost V 0 bases and J 4 bases; bases outside gene matches: 8.

The TCR sequence derives from a woman aged 40 to 49 with Graves' hyperthyroidism. Source material: blood. The chain couples TRBV7-3 to TRBJ2-3, with 9 bases lining up with TRBD2. CDR3 loop: CASSLTPSGIGADTQYF. CDR3 sequence (DNA): TGTGCCAGCAGCTTAACTCCTAGCGGGATTGGGGCAGATACGCAGTATTTT.